This T cell receptor beta chain derives from a study of long-term antiretroviral therapy in people with HIV. The immunoSEQ assay was v3.0, run at survey level. Sequencing aimed at 40,000-50,000 T-cell genomes per sample. This table comes from immunoSEQ multiplex PCR, and its TCRdb copy is limited to in-frame clones, with some not included. The sample lists about 23,000 clones; approximately 80% were seen once. The CDR3 is made up of 13 amino acids. Deletions cut 2 bases from V and 7 bases from J, with 8 bases between. The V gene's germline CDR1 is LNHDA and CDR2 SQIVND (reference sequence). PBMC samples from each donor numbered at least one pre-ART and at least two post-ART. Notes on the study in general: Spans of CDR3 length were tighter for HIV repertoires than for controls. The study lacked data on ART adherence, viral resistance or therapy changes.

Note on this clone: No antigen is known for it.

The sequenced sample was unsorted PBMCs, obtained roughly 4.1 years after starting antiretroviral therapy. The sequence was obtained from a man aged 30 to 45 with HIV. This chain joins TRBV19 and TRBJ2-2; possible D gene TRBD2, 5 bases. The chain's CDR3 is CASSINGVGELFF. In DNA form, the CDR3 reads TGTGCCAGTAGTATAAACGGGGTCGGGGAGCTGTTTTTT.